This is a list of T cell receptor beta chains from one sample in a study of blood T cell repertoires in COVID-19. Method: immunoSEQ multiplex PCR; TCRdb's copy keeps in-frame clones and lacks some. The table lists about 240,000 clones, roughly 79% of them singletons, with 6.5% to 9% in the top ten. Sequenced sample: peripheral blood. These receptors all stem from a woman over 75 with COVID-19, enrolled during active disease. Each CDR3 is given with its conserved first and last residue. Fields, in order: CDR3 DNA, CDR3 protein, D gene, V gene, J gene, clone size. The D gene is left open where the match is weak. The size field is filled for only some rows; it gives once, few, many or a size class.

DNA: TGTGCCAGCAGCCTCCCGACCAGGGTAGGAACTGAAGCTTTCTTT
CDR3: CASSLPTRVGTEAFF
D: NA
V: TRBV11-2
J: TRBJ1-1
size: once

DNA: TGCGCCAGCAGCCAAAGATGGGGAGGCGAGGGGGCGCGGGGCTACACCTTC
CDR3: CASSQRWGGEGARGYTF
D: TRBD1
V: TRBV4-1
J: TRBJ1-2
size: NA

DNA: TGTGCTAGCAGCTTTTCAACGGGACAGGCGATTAGCAATCAGCCCCAGCATTTT
CDR3: CASSFSTGQAISNQPQHF
D: TRBD1
V: TRBV7-7
J: TRBJ1-5
size: NA

DNA: TGTGCCAGCAGCTTAGACGGGAGATTAAACAATGAGCAGTTCTTC
CDR3: CASSLDGRLNNEQFF
D: NA
V: TRBV7-3
J: TRBJ2-1
size: NA

DNA: TGTGCCAGCAGCCCCCGACTAGCGGGAGGCTACAATGAGCAGTTCTTC
CDR3: CASSPRLAGGYNEQFF
D: TRBD2
V: TRBV9
J: TRBJ2-1
size: NA

DNA: TGCGCCAGCTCGGCCAGGCAAGATACGCAGTATTTT
CDR3: CASSARQDTQYF
D: NA
V: TRBV5-1
J: TRBJ2-3
size: NA

DNA: TGTGCCAGCAGCGTAGCTACAGGGATGGAAAACACCATATATTTT
CDR3: CASSVATGMENTIYF
D: NA
V: TRBV9
J: TRBJ1-3
size: NA

DNA: TGTGCCAGCAGTCGACAGTCCTATGGCTACACCTTC
CDR3: CASSRQSYGYTF
D: NA
V: TRBV2
J: TRBJ1-2
size: NA

DNA: TGTGCCAGCAGTACCGGGTACACTGAAGCTTTCTTT
CDR3: CASSTGYTEAFF
D: NA
V: TRBV12-3/TRBV12-4
J: TRBJ1-1
size: NA

DNA: TGTGCCAGCGGCAGGGACAATCAGCCCCAGCATTTT
CDR3: CASGRDNQPQHF
D: NA
V: TRBV28
J: TRBJ1-5
size: NA

DNA: TGTGCCAGCTCACCCACCGGAGGGACTGAAGCTTTCTTT
CDR3: CASSPTGGTEAFF
D: NA
V: TRBV18
J: TRBJ1-1
size: few

DNA: TGTGCCAGCTCACAGGATAGACAGGGGGCACGGAACACTGAAGCTTTCTTT
CDR3: CASSQDRQGARNTEAFF
D: TRBD1
V: TRBV18
J: TRBJ1-1
size: NA

DNA: TGTGCCACCAGCATGACAGGGAAGAGATATAGCAATCAGCCCCAGCATTTT
CDR3: CATSMTGKRYSNQPQHF
D: TRBD1
V: TRBV15
J: TRBJ1-5
size: NA

DNA: TGTGCCTGGAGTGTAGAGGACAGGGCTTTCTTT
CDR3: CAWSVEDRAFF
D: TRBD1
V: TRBV30
J: TRBJ1-1
size: NA

DNA: TGTGCCAGCAGTTTGCAGGGCAACTATGGCTACACCTTC
CDR3: CASSLQGNYGYTF
D: NA
V: TRBV27
J: TRBJ1-2
size: NA

DNA: TGCGCCAGCAGTCCGGGGACTAGTAACAATGAGCAGTTCTTC
CDR3: CASSPGTSNNEQFF
D: TRBD2
V: TRBV5-1
J: TRBJ2-1
size: NA

DNA: TGTGCCAGCAGTTACGAACGGGGACAGGGTAACACTGAAGCTTTCTTT
CDR3: CASSYERGQGNTEAFF
D: TRBD1
V: TRBV6-6
J: TRBJ1-1
size: NA

DNA: TGCGCCAGCAAAGGTGGGAGTGGGACCGGGGAGCTGTTTTTT
CDR3: CASKGGSGTGELFF
D: NA
V: TRBV5-1
J: TRBJ2-2
size: NA

DNA: TGTGCCACCAGCGAATACACAGATACGCAGTATTTT
CDR3: CATSEYTDTQYF
D: NA
V: TRBV18
J: TRBJ2-3
size: once

DNA: TGCGCCAGCAGCCGACCCGGGACTAGCGCTAAATCTCTGGGGGAGCAGTACTTC
CDR3: CASSRPGTSAKSLGEQYF
D: TRBD2
V: TRBV4-1
J: TRBJ2-7
size: NA

DNA: TGTGCCAGCAGTCCATTACTAGCGGGGGACACCGGGGAGCTGTTTTTT
CDR3: CASSPLLAGDTGELFF
D: TRBD2
V: TRBV27
J: TRBJ2-2
size: NA

DNA: TGTGCCAGTAGTACGCCCGGGGGGGCCTCAGATACGCAGTATTTT
CDR3: CASSTPGGASDTQYF
D: TRBD2
V: TRBV19
J: TRBJ2-3
size: NA

DNA: TGTGCCACCAGCAGAGAGGGGACAGTAGGGGCAGATACGCAGTATTTT
CDR3: CATSREGTVGADTQYF
D: TRBD1
V: TRBV15
J: TRBJ2-3
size: NA

DNA: TGTGCCAGCAGCTTAGCGAAGCGGACCTCGGAGCAGTTCTTC
CDR3: CASSLAKRTSEQFF
D: NA
V: TRBV7-2
J: TRBJ2-1
size: NA

DNA: TGTGCCAGCAGTGTCGGGCAGCCCCAGCATTTT
CDR3: CASSVGQPQHF
D: NA
V: TRBV2
J: TRBJ1-5
size: NA

DNA: TGTGCCAGCCGGGACTATAGCACAGATACGCAGTATTTT
CDR3: CASRDYSTDTQYF
D: TRBD2
V: TRBV28
J: TRBJ2-3
size: NA